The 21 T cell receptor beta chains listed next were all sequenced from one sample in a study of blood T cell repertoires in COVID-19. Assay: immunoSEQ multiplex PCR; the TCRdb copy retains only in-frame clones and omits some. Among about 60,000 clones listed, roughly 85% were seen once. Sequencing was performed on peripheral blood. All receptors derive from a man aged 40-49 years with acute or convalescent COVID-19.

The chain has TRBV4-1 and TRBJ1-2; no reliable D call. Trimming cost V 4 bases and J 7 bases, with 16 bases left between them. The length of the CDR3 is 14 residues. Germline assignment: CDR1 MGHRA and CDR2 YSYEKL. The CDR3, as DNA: TGCGCCAGCAGCCCCCCAAGCCTTTTACGTGGCTACACCTTC. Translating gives CASSPPSLLRGYTF.

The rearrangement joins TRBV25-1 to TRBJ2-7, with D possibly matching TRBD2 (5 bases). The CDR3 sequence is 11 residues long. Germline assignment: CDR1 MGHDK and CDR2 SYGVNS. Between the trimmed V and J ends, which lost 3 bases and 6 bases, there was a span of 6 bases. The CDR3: CASSDSGEQYF. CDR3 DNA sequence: TGTGCCAGCAGTGACAGCGGCGAGCAGTACTTC.

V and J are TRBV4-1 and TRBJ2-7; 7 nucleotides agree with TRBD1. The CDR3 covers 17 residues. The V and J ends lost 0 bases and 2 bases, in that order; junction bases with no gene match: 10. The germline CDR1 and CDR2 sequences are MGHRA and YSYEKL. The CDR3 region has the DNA TGCGCCAGCAGCCAAGATGCCGGGACAGACGGAACCTACGAGCAGTACTTC. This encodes CASSQDAGTDGTYEQYF.

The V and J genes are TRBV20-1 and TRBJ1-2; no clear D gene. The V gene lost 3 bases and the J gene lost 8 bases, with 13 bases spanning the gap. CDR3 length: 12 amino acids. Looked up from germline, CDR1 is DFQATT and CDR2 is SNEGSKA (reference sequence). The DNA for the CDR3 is TGCAGTGCTAGTTTTGCAGGTTGGGGCTACACCTTC. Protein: CSASFAGWGYTF.

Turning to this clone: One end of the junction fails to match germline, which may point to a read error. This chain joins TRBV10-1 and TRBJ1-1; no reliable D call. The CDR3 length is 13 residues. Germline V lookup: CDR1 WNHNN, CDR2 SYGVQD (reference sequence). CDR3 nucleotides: TGCGCCAGCAAGGCACGACAAAACACTGCAGCTTTCTTT. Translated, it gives CASKARQNTAAFF.

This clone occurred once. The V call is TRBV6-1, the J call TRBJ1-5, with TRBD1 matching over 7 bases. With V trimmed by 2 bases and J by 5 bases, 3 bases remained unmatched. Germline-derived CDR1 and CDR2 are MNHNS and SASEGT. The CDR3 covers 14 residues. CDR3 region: CASSEQGVHQPQHF. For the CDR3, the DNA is TGTGCCAGCAGTGAACAGGGGGTTCATCAGCCCCAGCATTTT.

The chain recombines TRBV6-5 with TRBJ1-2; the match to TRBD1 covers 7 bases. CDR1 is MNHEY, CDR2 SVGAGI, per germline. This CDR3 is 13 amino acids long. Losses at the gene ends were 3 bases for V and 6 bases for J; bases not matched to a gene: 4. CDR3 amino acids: CASSYGGGNGYTF. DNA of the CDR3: TGTGCCAGCAGTTATGGAGGGGGCAATGGCTACACCTTC.

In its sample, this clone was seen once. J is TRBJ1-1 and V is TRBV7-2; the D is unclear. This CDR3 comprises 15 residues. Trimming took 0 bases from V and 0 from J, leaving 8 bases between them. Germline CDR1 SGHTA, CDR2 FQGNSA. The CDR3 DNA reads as TGTGCCAGCAGCTTAGCGCCGAACATGAACACTGAAGCTTTCTTT. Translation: CASSLAPNMNTEAFF.

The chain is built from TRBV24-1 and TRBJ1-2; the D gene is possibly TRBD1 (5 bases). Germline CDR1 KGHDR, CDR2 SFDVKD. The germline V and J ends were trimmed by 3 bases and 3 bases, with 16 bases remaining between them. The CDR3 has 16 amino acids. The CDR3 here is CATSDGGPRRDYGYTF. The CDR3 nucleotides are TGTGCCACCAGTGATGGGGGACCTAGGAGGGACTATGGCTACACCTTC.

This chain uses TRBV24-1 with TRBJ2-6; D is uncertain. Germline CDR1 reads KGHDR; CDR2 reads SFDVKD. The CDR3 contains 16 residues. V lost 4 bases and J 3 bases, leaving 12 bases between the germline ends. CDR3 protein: CATSDPSQFGANVLTF. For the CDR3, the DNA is TGTGCCACCAGTGACCCCAGTCAATTTGGGGCCAACGTCCTGACTTTC.

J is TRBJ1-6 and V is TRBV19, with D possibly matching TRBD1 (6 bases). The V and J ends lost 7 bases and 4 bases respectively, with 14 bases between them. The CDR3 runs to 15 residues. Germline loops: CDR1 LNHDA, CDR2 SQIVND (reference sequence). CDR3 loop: CASTGQKNYNSPLHF. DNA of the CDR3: TGTGCCAGTACCGGACAGAAGAATTATAATTCACCCCTCCACTTT.

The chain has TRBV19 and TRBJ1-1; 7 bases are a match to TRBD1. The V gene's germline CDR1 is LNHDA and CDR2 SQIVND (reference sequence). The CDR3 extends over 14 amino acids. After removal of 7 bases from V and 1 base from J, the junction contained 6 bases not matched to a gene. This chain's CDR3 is CASKGAGGNTEAFF. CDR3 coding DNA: TGTGCCAGTAAGGGGGCAGGGGGGAACACTGAAGCTTTCTTT.

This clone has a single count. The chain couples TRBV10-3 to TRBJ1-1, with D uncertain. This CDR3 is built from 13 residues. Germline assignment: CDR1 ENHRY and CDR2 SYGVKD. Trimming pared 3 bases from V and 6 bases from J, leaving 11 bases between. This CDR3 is CAISDFDGAEAFF. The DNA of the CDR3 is TGTGCCATCAGTGACTTTGACGGGGCTGAAGCTTTCTTT.

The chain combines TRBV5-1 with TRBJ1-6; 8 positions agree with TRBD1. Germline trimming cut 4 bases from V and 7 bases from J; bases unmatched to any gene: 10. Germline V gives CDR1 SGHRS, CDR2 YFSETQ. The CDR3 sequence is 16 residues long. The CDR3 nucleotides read TGCGCCAGCAGCGTAGATGGACAGGGAGCGAATTCACCCCTCCACTTT. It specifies CASSVDGQGANSPLHF.

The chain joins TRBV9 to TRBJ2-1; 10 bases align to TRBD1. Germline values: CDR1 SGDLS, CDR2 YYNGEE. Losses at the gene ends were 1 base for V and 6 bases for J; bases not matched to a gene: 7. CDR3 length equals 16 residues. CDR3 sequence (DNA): TGTGCCAGCAGCGTACAGTGGACAGGGGGTTTCAATGAGCAGTTCTTC. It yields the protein CASSVQWTGGFNEQFF.

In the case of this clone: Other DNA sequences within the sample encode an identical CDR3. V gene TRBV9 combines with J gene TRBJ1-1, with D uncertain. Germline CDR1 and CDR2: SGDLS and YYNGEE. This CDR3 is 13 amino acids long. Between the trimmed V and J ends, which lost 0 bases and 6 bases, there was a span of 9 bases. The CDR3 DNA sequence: TGTGCCAGCAGCGTAGCTGGAGGGTCTGAAGCTTTCTTT. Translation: CASSVAGGSEAFF. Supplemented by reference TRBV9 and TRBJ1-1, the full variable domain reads DSGVTQTPKHLITATGQRVTLRCSPRSGDLSVYWYQQSLDQGLQFLIQYYNGEERAKGNILERFSAQQFPDLHSELNLSSLELGDSALYFCASSVAGGSEAFFGQGTRLTVV.

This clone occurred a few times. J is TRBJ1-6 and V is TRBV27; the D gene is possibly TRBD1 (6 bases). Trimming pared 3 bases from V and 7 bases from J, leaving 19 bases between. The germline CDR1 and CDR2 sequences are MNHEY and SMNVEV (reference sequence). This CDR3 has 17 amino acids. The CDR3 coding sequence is TGTGCCAGCAGTTTGCGGCCGGCAGGGGAGGGGAATTCACCCCTCCACTTT. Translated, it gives CASSLRPAGEGNSPLHF.

For the CDR3, the DNA is TGTGCCAGCAGCTTATCGGGGGAAAAACTGTTTTTT. Amino acids: CASSLSGEKLFF. This chain joins TRBV7-2 and TRBJ1-4; D unresolved. Germline lookup yields CDR1 SGHTA and CDR2 FQGNSA. The CDR3 is 12 residues long. The V and J ends lost 2 bases and 8 bases respectively, with 6 bases between them.

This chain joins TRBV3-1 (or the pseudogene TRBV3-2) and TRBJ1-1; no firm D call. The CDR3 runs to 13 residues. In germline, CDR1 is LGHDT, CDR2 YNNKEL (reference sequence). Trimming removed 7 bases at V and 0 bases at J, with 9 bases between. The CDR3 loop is CASKNRLNTEAFF. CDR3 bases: TGTGCCAGCAAGAATCGGTTGAACACTGAAGCTTTCTTT.

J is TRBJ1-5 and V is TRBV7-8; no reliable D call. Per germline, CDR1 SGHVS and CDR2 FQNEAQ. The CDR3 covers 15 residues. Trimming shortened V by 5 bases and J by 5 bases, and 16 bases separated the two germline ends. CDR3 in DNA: TGTGCCAGCAGCCCAAGAGGGTCAACCGATCAGCCCCAGCATTTT. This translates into CASSPRGSTDQPQHF.

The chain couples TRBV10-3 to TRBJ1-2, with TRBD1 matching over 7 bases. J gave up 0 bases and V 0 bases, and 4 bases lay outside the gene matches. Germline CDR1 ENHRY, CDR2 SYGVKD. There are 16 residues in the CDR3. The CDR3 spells CAISESGTASNYGYTF. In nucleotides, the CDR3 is TGTGCCATCAGTGAGTCTGGGACAGCCTCTAACTATGGCTACACCTTC.